This T cell receptor (beta chain) was recorded in a study of read filtering for tumor transcriptome and immune sequencing. The library was built from roughly 400 ng RNA with molecular barcoded adaptors for alpha/delta and beta/gamma chains. MiXCR was run by TCRdb on the reads, yielding one entry per CDR3 protein. The sample records more than 30,000 distinct CDR3 sequences, about 13% being singletons. V was clipped by 0 bases and J by 8 bases, with 11 bases between them. This CDR3 is 14 amino acids long. Germline V gene lookup returns CDR1 KGHSH and CDR2 LQKENI. Study observations and caveats: Without single-read clonotypes, shared clonotype proportions correlated more between IR-seq and RNA-seq.

This clonotype was counted ten times or more. What it recognizes is unknown. The chain combines TRBV18 with TRBJ2-1; D remains ambiguous. Sequenced sample: a population of CD138-negative cells sorted from bone marrow. The receptor was isolated from a donor at least 40 years old with multiple myeloma. CDR3 coding DNA: TGTGCCAGCTCACCACCTTGGGTAGAAGATGAGCAGTTCTTC. Residues: CASSPPWVEDEQFF.